The rows below give T cell receptor beta chains drawn from one sample of a study of blood T cells in healthy people across ages. MiXCR, applied by TCRdb to the 5' RACE reads, yields one record per CDR3 protein. The data contain around 1,000,000 distinct CDR3 sequences, 35% to 40% of them seen just once; the ten biggest clones take up around 12%. Sequenced: blood. These receptors were collected from a man between 18 and 35 years old in good health. Both conserved end residues are part of each CDR3. The D gene is left open where the match is weak. The listing skips clone size in some rows; elsewhere it reads once, few, many or a size class.

D gene: -; J gene: TRBJ1-2; clone size: -; V gene: TRBV7-2; CDR3 DNA: TGTGCCAGCAGCTTAGTGGGCAGGGGAGAGTATGGCTACACCTTC; CDR3 protein: CASSLVGRGEYGYTF
D gene: -; J gene: TRBJ2-3; clone size: -; V gene: TRBV5-1; CDR3 DNA: TGCACCAGCAGCTTGAGCCTTTCTAGCACAGATACGCAGTATTTT; CDR3 protein: CTSSLSLSSTDTQYF
D gene: TRBD1; J gene: TRBJ2-3; clone size: -; V gene: TRBV12-3/TRBV12-4; CDR3 DNA: TGTGCCAGCAGTTCCCGGGACAGGGGGCGCACAGATACGCAGTATTTT; CDR3 protein: CASSSRDRGRTDTQYF
D gene: -; J gene: TRBJ2-2; clone size: few; V gene: TRBV6-2/TRBV6-3; CDR3 DNA: TGTGCCAGCACCCAGGGACACACCGGGGAGCTGTTTTTT; CDR3 protein: CASTQGHTGELFF
D gene: -; J gene: TRBJ2-1; clone size: -; V gene: TRBV12-3/TRBV12-4; CDR3 DNA: TGTGCCAGCAGTTTATGGACCCCTCGGTTCCGGGGTGAGCAGTTCTTC; CDR3 protein: CASSLWTPRFRGEQFF
D gene: -; J gene: TRBJ1-6; clone size: -; V gene: TRBV7-2; CDR3 DNA: TGTGCCAGCAGCTTTCCCAGGCCAAAGTCACCCCTCCACTTT; CDR3 protein: CASSFPRPKSPLHF
D gene: TRBD2; J gene: TRBJ2-3; clone size: few; V gene: TRBV20-1; CDR3 DNA: TGCAGTGCTTTAGCGGGGGGAAGGCCAGATACGCAGTATTTT; CDR3 protein: CSALAGGRPDTQYF
D gene: TRBD1; J gene: TRBJ1-4; clone size: few; V gene: TRBV12-3/TRBV12-4; CDR3 DNA: TGTGCCAGCAGTTTAACCTACAGGGGGCGGAATGAAAAACTGTTTTTT; CDR3 protein: CASSLTYRGRNEKLFF
D gene: TRBD1; J gene: TRBJ2-3; clone size: -; V gene: TRBV18; CDR3 DNA: TGTGCCAGCTCACCATTCGGGACAGGGTCAACAGATACGCAGTATTTT; CDR3 protein: CASSPFGTGSTDTQYF
D gene: TRBD1; J gene: TRBJ1-1; clone size: -; V gene: TRBV12-3/TRBV12-4; CDR3 DNA: TGTGCCAGCAGTTCCCAGGGGGCCGACACTGAAGCTTTCTTT; CDR3 protein: CASSSQGADTEAFF
D gene: TRBD1; J gene: TRBJ2-1; clone size: few; V gene: TRBV9; CDR3 DNA: TGTGCCAGTAACTACCGGGACAGGGGCAATAGTGAGCAGTTCTTC; CDR3 protein: CASNYRDRGNSEQFF
D gene: TRBD2; J gene: TRBJ2-4; clone size: -; V gene: TRBV9; CDR3 DNA: TGTGCCAGCAGCGTAGCTCCAACTAGCGGGGCGAACATTCAGTACTTC; CDR3 protein: CASSVAPTSGANIQYF
D gene: TRBD1; J gene: TRBJ2-3; clone size: -; V gene: TRBV3-1; CDR3 DNA: TGTGCCAGCACCGACAGGGATTCTAGCACAGATACGCAGTTTTTT; CDR3 protein: CASTDRDSSTDTQFF
D gene: TRBD1; J gene: TRBJ1-6; clone size: -; V gene: TRBV12-3/TRBV12-4; CDR3 DNA: TGTGCCAGCACGGGACAGGAGTATTCACCCCTCCACTTT; CDR3 protein: CASTGQEYSPLHF
D gene: -; J gene: TRBJ2-3; clone size: few; V gene: TRBV20-1; CDR3 DNA: TGCAGTGCTAGGGACTATTTTAGCACAGATACGCAGTATTTT; CDR3 protein: CSARDYFSTDTQYF
D gene: -; J gene: TRBJ1-1; clone size: -; V gene: TRBV12-3/TRBV12-4; CDR3 DNA: TGTGCCAGCAGTTTAGGGACGGCCAACACTGGAGCTTTCTTT; CDR3 protein: CASSLGTANTGAFF
D gene: -; J gene: TRBJ2-5; clone size: -; V gene: TRBV3-1; CDR3 DNA: TGTGCCAGCAGCCGACTACACCAGAACAATGAGCAGTACTTC; CDR3 protein: CASSRLHQNNEQYF
D gene: TRBD1; J gene: TRBJ1-1; clone size: -; V gene: TRBV20-1; CDR3 DNA: TGCAGTGCCGACAGGGCGACCACTGAAGCTTTCTTT; CDR3 protein: CSADRATTEAFF
D gene: TRBD1; J gene: TRBJ2-3; clone size: -; V gene: TRBV3-1; CDR3 DNA: TGTACCAGCAGCCCCGACAGGGGTACAGATACGCAGTATTTT; CDR3 protein: CTSSPDRGTDTQYF